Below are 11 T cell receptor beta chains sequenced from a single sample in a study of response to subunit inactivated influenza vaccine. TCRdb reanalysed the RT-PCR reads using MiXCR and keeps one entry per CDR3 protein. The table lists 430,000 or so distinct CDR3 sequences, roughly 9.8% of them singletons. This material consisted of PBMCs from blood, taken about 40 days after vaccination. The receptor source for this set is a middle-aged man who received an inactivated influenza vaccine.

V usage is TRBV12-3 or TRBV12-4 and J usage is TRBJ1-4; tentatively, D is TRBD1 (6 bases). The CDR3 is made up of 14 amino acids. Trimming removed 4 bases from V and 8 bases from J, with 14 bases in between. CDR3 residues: CASSSPGAGEKLFF. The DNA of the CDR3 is TGTGCCAGCAGTTCCCCAGGGGCAGGAGAAAAACTGTTTTTT.

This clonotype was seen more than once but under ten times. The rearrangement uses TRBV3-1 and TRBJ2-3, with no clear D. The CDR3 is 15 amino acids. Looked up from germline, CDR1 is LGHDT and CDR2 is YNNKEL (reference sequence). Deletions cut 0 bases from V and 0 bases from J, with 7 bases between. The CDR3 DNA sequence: TGTGCCAGCAGCCAAGATGGGCCGAGCACAGATACGCAGTATTTT. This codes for CASSQDGPSTDTQYF.

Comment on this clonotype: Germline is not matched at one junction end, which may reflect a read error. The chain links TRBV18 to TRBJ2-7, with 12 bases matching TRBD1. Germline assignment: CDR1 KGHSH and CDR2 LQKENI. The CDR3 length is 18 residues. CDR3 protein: CAISPRPGQGALLYEQYF. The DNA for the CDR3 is TGTGCCATCTCACCACGGCCGGGACAGGGGGCTCTTCTCTACGAGCAGTACTTC.

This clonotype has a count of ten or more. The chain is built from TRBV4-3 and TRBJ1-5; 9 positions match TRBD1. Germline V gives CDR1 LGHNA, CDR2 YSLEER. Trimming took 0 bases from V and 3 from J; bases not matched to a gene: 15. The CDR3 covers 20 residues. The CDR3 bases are TGCGCCAGCAGCCAAGATCGGATAACAGGGGGCCTGATTAACAATCAGCCCCAGCATTTT. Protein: CASSQDRITGGLINNQPQHF.

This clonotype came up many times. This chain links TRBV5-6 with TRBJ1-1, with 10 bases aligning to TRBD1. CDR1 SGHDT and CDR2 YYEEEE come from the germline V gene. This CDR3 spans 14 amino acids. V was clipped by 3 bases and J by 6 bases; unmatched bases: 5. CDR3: CASSYRDRGPEAFF. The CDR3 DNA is TGTGCCAGCAGCTACCGGGACAGGGGTCCTGAAGCTTTCTTT.

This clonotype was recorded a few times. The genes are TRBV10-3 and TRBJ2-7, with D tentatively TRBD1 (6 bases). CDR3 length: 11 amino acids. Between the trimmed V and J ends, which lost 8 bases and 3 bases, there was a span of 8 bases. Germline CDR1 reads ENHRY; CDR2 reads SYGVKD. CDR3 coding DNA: TGTGCCATCGGACAGAGCTACGAGCAGTACTTC. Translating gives CAIGQSYEQYF.

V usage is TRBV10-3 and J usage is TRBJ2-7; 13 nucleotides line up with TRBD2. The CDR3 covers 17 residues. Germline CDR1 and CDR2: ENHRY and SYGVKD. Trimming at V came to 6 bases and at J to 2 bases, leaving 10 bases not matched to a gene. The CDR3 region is CAISPGLAGKIAYEQYF. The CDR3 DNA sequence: TGTGCCATCAGCCCGGGACTAGCGGGAAAAATTGCCTACGAGCAGTACTTC.

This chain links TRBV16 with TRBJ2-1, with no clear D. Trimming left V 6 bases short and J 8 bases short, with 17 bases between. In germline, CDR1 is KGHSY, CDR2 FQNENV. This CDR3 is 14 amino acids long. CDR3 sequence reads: CASRLDPRIHEQFF. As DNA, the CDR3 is TGTGCCAGCAGACTGGACCCGAGGATACATGAGCAGTTCTTC.

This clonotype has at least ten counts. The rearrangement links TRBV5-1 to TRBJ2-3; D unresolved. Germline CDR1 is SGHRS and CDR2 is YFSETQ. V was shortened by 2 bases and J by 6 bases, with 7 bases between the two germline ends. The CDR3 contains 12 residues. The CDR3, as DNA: TGCGCCAGCAGCTTTGGCCCCGATACGCAGTATTTT. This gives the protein CASSFGPDTQYF. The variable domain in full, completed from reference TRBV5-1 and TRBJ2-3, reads KAGVTQTPRYLIKTRGQQVTLSCSPISGHRSVSWYQQTPGQGLQFLFEYFSETQRNKGNFPGRFSGRQFSNSRSEMNVSTLELGDSALYLCASSFGPDTQYFGPGTRLTVL.

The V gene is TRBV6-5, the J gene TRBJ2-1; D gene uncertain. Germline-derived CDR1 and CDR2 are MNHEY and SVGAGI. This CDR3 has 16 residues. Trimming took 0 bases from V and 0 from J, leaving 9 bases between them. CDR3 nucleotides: TGTGCCAGCAGTTACTCGAGCCTGAGCTCCTACAATGAGCAGTTCTTC. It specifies CASSYSSLSSYNEQFF.

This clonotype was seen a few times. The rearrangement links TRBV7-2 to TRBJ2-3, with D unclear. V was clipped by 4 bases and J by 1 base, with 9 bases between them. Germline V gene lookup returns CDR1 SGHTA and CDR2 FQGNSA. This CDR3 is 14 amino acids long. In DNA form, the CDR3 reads TGTGCCAGCAGCTGGGCCGCGGGCACAGATACGCAGTATTTT. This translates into CASSWAAGTDTQYF.